One and the same sample provided the 26 T cell receptor beta chains below, sequenced in a study of PD-1 blockade in classical Hodgkin lymphoma. Every patient was affected by relapse after autologous stem cell transplantation, while exposure to brentuximab vedotin was not uniform. Measured with immunoSEQ multiplex PCR; TCRdb has only the in-frame clones, and not every one. The sample records roughly 41,000 clones, 85% to 90% being singletons. Sequenced material: peripheral blood mononuclear cells (PBMCs), taken before the second cycle of nivolumab. The origin of the receptors is a human donor with classical Hodgkin lymphoma.

The gene calls are TRBV5-8 and TRBJ2-5; 7 nucleotides line up with TRBD1. Looked up from germline, CDR1 is SGHTS and CDR2 is YDEGEE. V shed 4 bases, J shed 5 bases, and the junction held 11 bases outside the gene matches. There are 15 residues in the CDR3. CDR3 in DNA: TGTGCCAGCAGCCCGAGCAGAGGGGGCTCGGAGACCCAGTACTTC. Translated: CASSPSRGGSETQYF.

V gene TRBV5-1 combines with J gene TRBJ1-1; 8 bases align to TRBD1. V dropped 0 bases and J dropped 5; count of bases not matched to a gene: 12. Per germline, CDR1 SGHRS and CDR2 YFSETQ. There are 17 residues in the CDR3. CDR3 amino acids: CASSLGVGTGRGTEAFF. CDR3 nucleotides: TGCGCCAGCAGCTTGGGCGTCGGGACAGGACGAGGGACTGAAGCTTTCTTT.

V and J are TRBV2 and TRBJ2-7, with TRBD2 matching 12 bases. V lost 6 bases and J lost 2; bases outside the gene matches: 5. In germline, CDR1 is SNHLY, CDR2 FYNNEI. This CDR3 contains 15 residues. The CDR3 nucleotides are TGTGCCAGCAGGCTAGCGGGAGGGGACACCTACGAGCAGTACTTC. The encoded protein is CASRLAGGDTYEQYF. The full variable domain, completed using reference TRBV2 and TRBJ2-7, is EPEVTQTPSHQVTQMGQEVILRCVPISNHLYFYWYRQILGQKVEFLVSFYNNEISEKSEIFDDQFSVERPDGSNFTLKIRSTKLEDSAMYFCASRLAGGDTYEQYFGPGTRLTVT.

The V gene is TRBV2, the J gene TRBJ2-5; D gene ambiguous. The CDR3 extends over 12 amino acids. The germline V gene has CDR1 SNHLY and CDR2 FYNNEI. Between the trimmed V and J ends, which lost 1 base and 5 bases, there was a span of 5 bases. CDR3: CASSEEIETQYF. CDR3 nucleotides: TGTGCCAGCAGTGAAGAGATTGAGACCCAGTACTTC.

The V gene is TRBV7-6, the J gene TRBJ2-2; D remains unclear. The CDR3 is 12 residues long. Germline V lookup: CDR1 SGHVS, CDR2 FNYEAQ. The V end was cut by 5 bases, the J end by 7 bases, with 8 bases between. The CDR3 DNA is TGTGCCAGCAGCCCCCCGGGCGGGGAGCTGTTTTTT. It is translated as CASSPPGGELFF.

This rearrangement joins TRBV4-2 to TRBJ2-5, with 10 positions matching TRBD1. The CDR3 is 15 amino acids. V gave up 1 base and J gave up 5 bases; unmatched junction bases: 4. Germline V CDR1 and CDR2: LGHNA, YNFKEQ. CDR3 sequence (DNA): TGTGCCAGCAGCCAAGGGACAGGGGGGTCGGAGACCCAGTACTTC. This encodes CASSQGTGGSETQYF.

V gene TRBV6-5 combines with J gene TRBJ2-3; perhaps TRBD1 as D (6 bases). Germline CDR1 is MNHEY and CDR2 is SVGAGI. The CDR3 loop spans 15 amino acids. V dropped 3 bases and J dropped 4 bases, with 14 bases sitting between them. CDR3 region: CASSYPGGAADTQYF. The CDR3 nucleotides are TGTGCCAGCAGTTATCCTGGGGGCGCTGCAGATACGCAGTATTTT.

The rearrangement joins TRBV5-1 to TRBJ2-5; 8 positions match TRBD1. The CDR3 consists of 15 residues. V shed 2 bases and J 5 bases; nucleotides not matched to a gene: 8. Germline V lookup: CDR1 SGHRS, CDR2 YFSETQ. The CDR3 DNA reads as TGCGCCAGCAGCTTCCGAGGACAGGGTGGGGAGACCCAGTACTTC. It encodes CASSFRGQGGETQYF.

This rearrangement joins TRBV5-1 to TRBJ2-7; tentatively, D is TRBD1 or TRBD2 (6 bases each). The CDR3 consists of 15 residues. V was shortened by 0 bases and J by 2 bases, with 12 bases between the two germline ends. Germline lookup yields CDR1 SGHRS and CDR2 YFSETQ. The CDR3 here is CASSLVGGAPYEQYF. DNA of the CDR3: TGCGCCAGCAGCTTGGTGGGGGGCGCTCCCTACGAGCAGTACTTC.

This chain's CDR3 is CASSLDRGRRGTEAFF. The CDR3 region has the DNA TGTGCCAGCAGCTTAGATAGGGGGCGGAGGGGGACTGAAGCTTTCTTT. The rearrangement joins TRBV7-8 to TRBJ1-1; 7 bases are a match to TRBD1. V was clipped by 1 base and J by 5 bases; unmatched bases: 10. Per the germline V gene, CDR1 is SGHVS and CDR2 is FQNEAQ. CDR3 size: 16 residues.

The chain employs TRBV9 and TRBJ2-1, with 12 nucleotides matching TRBD2. The CDR3 runs 16 residues. The V and J ends lost 0 bases and 8 bases, in that order; junction bases with no gene match: 6. The germline V gene has CDR1 SGDLS and CDR2 YYNGEE. CDR3 region: CASSVATSGGRDEQFF. CDR3 nucleotides: TGTGCCAGCAGCGTAGCAACTAGCGGGGGGAGGGATGAGCAGTTCTTC.

The chain recombines TRBV4-2 with TRBJ2-7, with TRBD2 matching 9 bases. Germline CDR1 reads LGHNA; CDR2 reads YNFKEQ. With V trimmed by 0 bases and J by 1 base, 4 bases remained unmatched. The CDR3 extends over 16 amino acids. CDR3 sequence (DNA): TGTGCCAGCAGCCAAGATCGACTAGCGGTTTCCTACGAGCAGTACTTC. Translated, it gives CASSQDRLAVSYEQYF.

The V call is TRBV11-2, the J call TRBJ1-1; weak D call: TRBD1 (5 bases). The CDR3 is 16 amino acids. Trimming took off 3 bases at V and 5 bases at J, with 19 bases between the two ends. CDR1 is SGHAT and CDR2 is FQNNGV in the germline V gene. The CDR3 is CASSFLLAVRGTEAFF. The CDR3 DNA sequence: TGTGCCAGCAGCTTTCTCTTAGCGGTTAGGGGAACTGAAGCTTTCTTT.

The gene calls are TRBV7-3 and TRBJ1-4; D not resolved. Trimming took 4 bases from V and 0 from J, leaving 9 bases between them. From germline, CDR1 is SGHTA and CDR2 FQGTGA. This CDR3 has 15 amino acids. The CDR3 region is CASSSNTATNEKLFF. The CDR3 DNA reads as TGTGCCAGCAGCTCTAATACTGCAACTAATGAAAAACTGTTTTTT. The full variable domain, rest sourced from reference TRBV7-3 and TRBJ1-4, is GAGVSQTPSNKVTEKGKYVELRCDPISGHTALYWYRQSLGQGPEFLIYFQGTGAADDSGLPNDRFFAVRPEGSVSTLKIQRTERGDSAVYLCASSSNTATNEKLFFGSGTQLSVL.

The gene calls are TRBV7-6 and TRBJ1-1; weak D call: TRBD1 (6 bases). CDR3 size: 18 residues. CDR1 and CDR2 (germline): SGHVS, FNYEAQ. V lost 1 base to trimming and J lost 0 bases, with 18 bases between them. In nucleotides, the CDR3 is TGTGCCAGCAGCTTAGGCCGGGACAACCCATCCCTGAACACTGAAGCTTTCTTT. Translation gives CASSLGRDNPSLNTEAFF.

Of note for this clone: Other DNA sequences from this sample encode an identical CDR3 as well. The chain employs TRBV9 and TRBJ2-1, with D possibly TRBD2 on 5 matching bases. The germline gives CDR1 SGDLS, CDR2 YYNGEE. CDR3 length: 14 amino acids. Trimming stripped 0 bases from V and 2 bases from J, with 6 bases between. The CDR3 region has the DNA TGTGCCAGCAGCGTAGCGGGAACCTACAATGAGCAGTTCTTC. Its protein is CASSVAGTYNEQFF.

The chain has TRBV7-9 and TRBJ2-5, with D uncertain. TRBJ2-7 explains the end of the DNA better; the J call may be wrong. Germline V gene data show CDR1 as SEHNR and CDR2 as FQNEAQ (reference sequence). This CDR3 contains 11 residues. This CDR3 is CASSSTYEQYF. The DNA of the CDR3 is TGTGCCAGCAGCTCGACCTACGAGCAGTACTTC.

This rearrangement joins TRBV7-3 to TRBJ2-1; 11 bases fit TRBD2. Germline V gene sequence: CDR1 SGHTA, CDR2 FQGTGA. V was pared by 3 bases and J by 0 bases, with 10 bases of the junction left unmatched. The CDR3 is 19 residues long. The CDR3 region is CASSLGSLAGAASYNEQFF. DNA of the CDR3: TGTGCCAGCAGCTTGGGTTCACTAGCGGGAGCTGCCTCCTACAATGAGCAGTTCTTC.

The chain employs TRBV4-1 and TRBJ1-3, with unresolved D. The CDR3 spans 15 residues. The V and J ends lost 0 bases and 1 base respectively, with 7 bases between them. Germline values: CDR1 MGHRA, CDR2 YSYEKL. The CDR3 reads CASSQDIRSGNTIYF. CDR3 coding DNA: TGCGCCAGCAGCCAAGATATAAGGTCTGGAAACACCATATATTTT.

This clone was picked up one time. At one of its ends the junction is not consistent with the germline gene, which may arise from a read error. This sequence joins TRBV5-1 and TRBJ1-1, with 7 positions matching TRBD1. The CDR3 has 16 amino acids. Germline assignment: CDR1 SGHRS and CDR2 YFSETQ. CDR3 in amino acids: CVSSSDYRGWNTEAFF. CDR3 in DNA: TGCGTCAGCAGCTCGGATTACAGGGGCTGGAACACTGAAGCTTTCTTT.

The chain links TRBV19 to TRBJ2-5; 14 nucleotides match TRBD2. The CDR3 covers 18 residues. Germline V gene sequence: CDR1 LNHDA, CDR2 SQIVND (reference sequence). Trimming at V came to 8 bases and at J to 4 bases, leaving 15 bases not matched to a gene. CDR3 nucleotide sequence: TGTGCCAGTGGCCAGGGACTAGCGGGAGTTTTCGGCGGAGAGACCCAGTACTTC. Translating it yields CASGQGLAGVFGGETQYF.

The chain combines TRBV4-2 with TRBJ2-1, with TRBD2 matching 11 bases. The CDR3 has 15 residues. The germline gives CDR1 LGHNA, CDR2 YNFKEQ. Trimming cost V 6 bases and J 2 bases; bases outside gene matches: 3. In nucleotides, the CDR3 is TGTGCCAGCAGTCAGGGACTAGCGGCCTACAATGAGCAGTTCTTC. Translation: CASSQGLAAYNEQFF.

For the CDR3, the DNA is TGTGCCATCCGAACGCTAGGCTACGAGCAGTACTTC. This encodes CAIRTLGYEQYF. This rearrangement joins TRBV6-1 to TRBJ2-5; D is unresolved. The assigned J gene may be wrong: the sequence end matches TRBJ2-7 better. Germline V lookup: CDR1 MNHNS, CDR2 SASEGT. This CDR3 has 12 residues.

The chain joins TRBV27 to TRBJ2-5; D unresolved. Matching the DNA end better, TRBJ2-7 makes the J call doubtful. Germline-derived CDR1 and CDR2 are MNHEY and SMNVEV (reference sequence). The CDR3 length is 16 residues. The CDR3: CASSLSPWVSSYEQYF. DNA of the CDR3: TGTGCCAGCAGTTTATCCCCCTGGGTGAGCTCCTACGAGCAGTACTTC.

The rearrangement joins TRBV19 to TRBJ2-7; 9 nucleotides line up with TRBD1. The CDR3 is 18 residues long. V shed 6 bases, J shed 2 bases, and the junction held 17 bases outside the gene matches. Germline loops: CDR1 LNHDA, CDR2 SQIVND (reference sequence). CDR3 coding DNA: TGTGCCAGTAGATCAGACATGACCCCGGGACAGGGTACCTACGAGCAGTACTTC. Its translation is CASRSDMTPGQGTYEQYF. The whole variable domain, filled in from reference TRBV19 and TRBJ2-7, reads DGGITQSPKYLFRKEGQNVTLSCEQNLNHDAMYWYRQDPGQGLRLIYYSQIVNDFQKGDIAEGYSVSREKKESFPLTVTSAQKNPTAFYLCASRSDMTPGQGTYEQYFGPGTRLTVT.

The V call is TRBV6-5, the J call TRBJ2-3; a possible D gene is TRBD2 (6 bases). V gave up 0 bases and J gave up 3 bases, with 7 bases separating them. Germline CDR1 is MNHEY and CDR2 is SVGAGI. The CDR3 has 14 residues. CDR3 amino acids: CASSYSRGTDTQYF. The CDR3 DNA is TGTGCCAGCAGTTACTCGCGGGGTACAGATACGCAGTATTTT.